The T cell receptor (beta chain) under discussion was sequenced for a study of blood T cells in healthy people across ages. Study observations and caveats: Roughly linearly, TCR beta diversity per million T cells fell as age increased. A strong correlation was seen between TCR beta diversity and naive T cell percentage.

The length of the CDR3 is 14 residues. Germline loops: CDR1 SNHLY, CDR2 FYNNEI. V shed 7 bases and J shed 3 bases, with 16 bases lying between them. Then a second PCR, running about 6 to 12 cycles, was carried out with a sample-barcoded 5' primer and a J-beta primer mix. TCRdb ran MiXCR on the 5' RACE reads and lists one entry per CDR3 protein. The sample lists 800,000 to 1,000,000 distinct CDR3 sequences; around 48% were seen once. This clonotype turned up a few times. Its target is unknown. The rearrangement uses TRBV2 and TRBJ2-7; D remains unclear. The TCR was taken from a man younger than 40 in good health. The sample comprised blood. The CDR3 DNA is TGTGCCAGCACCCGATGGGTCCTGGGCTACGAGCAGTACTTC. The encoded protein is CASTRWVLGYEQYF.